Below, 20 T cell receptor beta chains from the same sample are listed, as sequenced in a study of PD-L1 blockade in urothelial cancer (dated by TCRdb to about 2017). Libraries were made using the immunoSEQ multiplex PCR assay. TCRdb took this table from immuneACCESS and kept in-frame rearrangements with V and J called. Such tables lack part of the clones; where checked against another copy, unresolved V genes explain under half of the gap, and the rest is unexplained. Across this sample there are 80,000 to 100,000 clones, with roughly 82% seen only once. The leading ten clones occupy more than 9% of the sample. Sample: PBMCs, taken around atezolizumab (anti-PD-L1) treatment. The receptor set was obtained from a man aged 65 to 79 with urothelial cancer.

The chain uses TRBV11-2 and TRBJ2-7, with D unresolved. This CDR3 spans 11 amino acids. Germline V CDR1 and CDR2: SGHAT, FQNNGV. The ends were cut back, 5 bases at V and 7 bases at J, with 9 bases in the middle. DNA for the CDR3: TGTGCCAGCAGCGCAGGTGGGGAGCAGTACTTC. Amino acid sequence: CASSAGGEQYF.

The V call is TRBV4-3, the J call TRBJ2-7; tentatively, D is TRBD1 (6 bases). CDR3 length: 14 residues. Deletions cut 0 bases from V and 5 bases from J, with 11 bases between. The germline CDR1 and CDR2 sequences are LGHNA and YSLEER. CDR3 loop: CASSQEVRGHEQYF. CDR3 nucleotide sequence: TGCGCCAGCAGCCAAGAAGTCAGGGGCCACGAGCAGTACTTC.

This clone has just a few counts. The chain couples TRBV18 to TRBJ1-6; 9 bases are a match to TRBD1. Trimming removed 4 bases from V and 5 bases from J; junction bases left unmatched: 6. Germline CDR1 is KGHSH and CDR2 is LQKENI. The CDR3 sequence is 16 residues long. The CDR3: CASSLFRQGDNSPLHF. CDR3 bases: TGTGCCAGCTCACTTTTTCGACAGGGGGATAATTCACCCCTCCACTTT.

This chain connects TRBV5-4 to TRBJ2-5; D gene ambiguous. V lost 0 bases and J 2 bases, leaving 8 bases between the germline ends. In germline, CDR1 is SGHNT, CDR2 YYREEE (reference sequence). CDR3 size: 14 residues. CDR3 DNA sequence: TGTGCCAGCAGCTTGGGAGGCGGACAAGAGACCCAGTACTTC. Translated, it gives CASSLGGGQETQYF.

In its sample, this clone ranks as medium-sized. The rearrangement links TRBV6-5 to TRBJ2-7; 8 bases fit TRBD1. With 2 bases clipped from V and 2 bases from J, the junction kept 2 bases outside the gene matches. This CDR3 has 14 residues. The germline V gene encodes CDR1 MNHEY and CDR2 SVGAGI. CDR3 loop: CASSYLGQAYEQYF. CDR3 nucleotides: TGTGCCAGCAGTTACCTGGGACAGGCCTACGAGCAGTACTTC.

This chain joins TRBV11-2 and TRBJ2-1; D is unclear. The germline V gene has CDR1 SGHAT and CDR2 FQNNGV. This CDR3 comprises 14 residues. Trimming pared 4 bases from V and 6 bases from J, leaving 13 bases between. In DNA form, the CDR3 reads TGTGCCAGCAGCTACGACGCGGTTGGCAATGAGCAGTTCTTC. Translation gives CASSYDAVGNEQFF. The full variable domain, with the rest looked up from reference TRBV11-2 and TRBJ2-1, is EAGVAQSPRYKIIEKRQSVAFWCNPISGHATLYWYQQILGQGPKLLIQFQNNGVVDDSQLPKDRFSAERLKGVDSTLKIQPAKLEDSAVYLCASSYDAVGNEQFFGPGTRLTVL.

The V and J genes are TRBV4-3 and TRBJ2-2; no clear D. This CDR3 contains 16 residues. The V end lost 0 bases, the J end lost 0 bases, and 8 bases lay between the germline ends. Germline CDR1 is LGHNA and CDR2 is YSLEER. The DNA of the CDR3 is TGCGCCAGCAGCCAAGACGGGTACGCGAACACCGGGGAGCTGTTTTTT. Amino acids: CASSQDGYANTGELFF.

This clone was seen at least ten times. CDR3 region: CASSYDRDEQFF. The CDR3 DNA reads TGTGCCAGCAGCTACGACAGGGATGAGCAGTTCTTC. This rearrangement joins TRBV5-4 to TRBJ2-1; TRBD1 agrees at 7 bases. The germline gives CDR1 SGHNT, CDR2 YYREEE (reference sequence). The V gene end was trimmed by 3 bases and the J gene end by 8 bases; junction bases not matched to a gene: 2. This CDR3 region has 12 residues.

CDR3 sequence: CSVARYNEQFF. Here the CDR3 DNA reads TGCAGTGTAGCTAGGTACAATGAGCAGTTCTTC. This rearrangement joins TRBV20-1 to TRBJ2-1; unclear D gene. Germline loops: CDR1 DFQATT, CDR2 SNEGSKA (reference sequence). The CDR3 loop spans 11 amino acids. Trimming cost V 7 bases and J 4 bases, with 8 bases left between them.

In nucleotides, the CDR3 is TGTGCCAGTAGTATGGCAGGGGAAGGCGAGCAGTACTTC. It codes for CASSMAGEGEQYF. V is TRBV19 and J is TRBJ2-7; a weak D match, TRBD1 (6 bases). The CDR3 has 13 residues. CDR1 is LNHDA and CDR2 is SQIVND in the germline V gene (reference sequence). Trimming removed 3 bases from V and 6 bases from J, with 12 bases in between.

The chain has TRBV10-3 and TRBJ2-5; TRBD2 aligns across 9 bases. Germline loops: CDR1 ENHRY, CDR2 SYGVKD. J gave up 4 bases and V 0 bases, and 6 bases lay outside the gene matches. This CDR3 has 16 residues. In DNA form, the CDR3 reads TGTGCCATCAGTGAGTCGAATGCGGGAGGGGCAGAGACCCAGTACTTC. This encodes CAISESNAGGAETQYF.

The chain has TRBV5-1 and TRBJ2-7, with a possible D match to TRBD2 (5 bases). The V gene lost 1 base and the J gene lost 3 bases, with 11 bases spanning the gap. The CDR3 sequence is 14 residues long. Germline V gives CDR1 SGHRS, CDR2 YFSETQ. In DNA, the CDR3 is TGCGCCAGCAGCTTGATGACTACTGACTACGAGCAGTACTTC. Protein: CASSLMTTDYEQYF.

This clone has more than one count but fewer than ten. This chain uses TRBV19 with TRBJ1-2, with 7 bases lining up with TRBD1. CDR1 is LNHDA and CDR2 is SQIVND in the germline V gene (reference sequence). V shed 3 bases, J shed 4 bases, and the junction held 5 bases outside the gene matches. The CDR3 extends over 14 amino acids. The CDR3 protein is CASSMTGRVYGYTF. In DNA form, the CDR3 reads TGTGCCAGTAGTATGACAGGGCGAGTCTATGGCTACACCTTC.

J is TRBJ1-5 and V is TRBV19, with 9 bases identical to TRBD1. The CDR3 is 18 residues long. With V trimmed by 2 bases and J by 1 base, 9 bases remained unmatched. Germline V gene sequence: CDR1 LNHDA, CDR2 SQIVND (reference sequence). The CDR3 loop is CASSIRYRGPGSNQPQHF. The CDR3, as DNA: TGTGCCAGTAGTATACGGTACAGGGGGCCGGGAAGCAATCAGCCCCAGCATTTT.

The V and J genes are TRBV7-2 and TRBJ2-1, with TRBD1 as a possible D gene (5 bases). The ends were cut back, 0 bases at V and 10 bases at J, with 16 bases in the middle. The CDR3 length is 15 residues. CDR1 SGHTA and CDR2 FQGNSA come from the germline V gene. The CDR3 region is CASSLARQAWGEQFF. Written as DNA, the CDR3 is TGTGCCAGCAGCTTAGCGCGTCAGGCCTGGGGCGAGCAGTTCTTC.

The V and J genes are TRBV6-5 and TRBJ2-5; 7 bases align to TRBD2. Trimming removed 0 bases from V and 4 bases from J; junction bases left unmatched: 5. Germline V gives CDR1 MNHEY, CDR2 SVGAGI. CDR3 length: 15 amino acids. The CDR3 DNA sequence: TGTGCCAGCAGTTACTCGTCGACTAGCCGAGAGACCCAGTACTTC. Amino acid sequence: CASSYSSTSRETQYF.

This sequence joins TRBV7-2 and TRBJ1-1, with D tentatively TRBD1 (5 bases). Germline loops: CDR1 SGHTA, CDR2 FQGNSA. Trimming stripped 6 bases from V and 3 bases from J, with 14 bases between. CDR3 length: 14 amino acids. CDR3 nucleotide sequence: TGTGCCAGCAGACCAGCGGGGGGAGACACTGAAGCTTTCTTT. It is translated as CASRPAGGDTEAFF. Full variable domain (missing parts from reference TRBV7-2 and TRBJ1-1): GAGVSQSPSNKVTEKGKDVELRCDPISGHTALYWYRQSLGQGLEFLIYFQGNSAPDKSGLPSDRFSAERTGGSVSTLTIQRTQQEDSAVYLCASRPAGGDTEAFFGQGTRLTVV.

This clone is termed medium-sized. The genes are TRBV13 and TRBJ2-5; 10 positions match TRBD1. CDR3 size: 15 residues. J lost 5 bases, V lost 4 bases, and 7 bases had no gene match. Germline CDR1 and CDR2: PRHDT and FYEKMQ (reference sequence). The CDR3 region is CASSSRQGAMETQYF. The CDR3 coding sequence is TGTGCCAGCAGCTCCCGACAGGGGGCGATGGAGACCCAGTACTTC.

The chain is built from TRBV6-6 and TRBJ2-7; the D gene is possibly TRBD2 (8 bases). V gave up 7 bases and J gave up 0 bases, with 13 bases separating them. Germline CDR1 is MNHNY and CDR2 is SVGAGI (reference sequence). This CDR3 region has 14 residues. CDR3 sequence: CASKAGDSSYEQYF. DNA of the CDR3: TGTGCCAGCAAAGCGGGGGACAGCTCCTACGAGCAGTACTTC.

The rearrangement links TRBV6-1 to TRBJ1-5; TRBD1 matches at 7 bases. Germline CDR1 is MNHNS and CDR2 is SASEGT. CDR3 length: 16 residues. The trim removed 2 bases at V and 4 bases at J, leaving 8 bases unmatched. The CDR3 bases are TGTGCCAGCAGTGAATACAGGGGCTCGAGGAATCAGCCCCAGCATTTT. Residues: CASSEYRGSRNQPQHF.